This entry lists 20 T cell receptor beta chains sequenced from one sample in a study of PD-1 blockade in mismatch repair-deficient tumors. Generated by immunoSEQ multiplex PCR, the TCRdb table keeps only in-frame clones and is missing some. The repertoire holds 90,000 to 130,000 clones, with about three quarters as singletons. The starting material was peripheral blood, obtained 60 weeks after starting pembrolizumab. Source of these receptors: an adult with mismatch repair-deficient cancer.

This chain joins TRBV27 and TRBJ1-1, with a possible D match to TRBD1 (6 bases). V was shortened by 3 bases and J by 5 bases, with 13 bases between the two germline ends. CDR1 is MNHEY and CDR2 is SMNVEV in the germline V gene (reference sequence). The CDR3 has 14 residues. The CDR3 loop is CASSFGGAVTEAFF. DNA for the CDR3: TGTGCCAGCAGTTTTGGGGGCGCAGTGACTGAAGCTTTCTTT.

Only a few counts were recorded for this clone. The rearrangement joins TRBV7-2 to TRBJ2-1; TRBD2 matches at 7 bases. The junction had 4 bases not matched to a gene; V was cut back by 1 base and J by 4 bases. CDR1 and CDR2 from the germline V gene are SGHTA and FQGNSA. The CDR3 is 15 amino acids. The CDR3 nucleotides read TGTGCCAGCAGCTTAGGCGGGGGAGGTTACAATGAGCAGTTCTTC. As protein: CASSLGGGGYNEQFF.

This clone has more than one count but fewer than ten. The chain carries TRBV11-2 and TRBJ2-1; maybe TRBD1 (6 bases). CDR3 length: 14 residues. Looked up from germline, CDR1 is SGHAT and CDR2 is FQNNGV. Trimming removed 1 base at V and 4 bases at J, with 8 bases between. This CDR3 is CASSLVGGYNEQFF. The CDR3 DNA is TGTGCCAGCAGCTTAGTAGGGGGTTACAATGAGCAGTTCTTC.

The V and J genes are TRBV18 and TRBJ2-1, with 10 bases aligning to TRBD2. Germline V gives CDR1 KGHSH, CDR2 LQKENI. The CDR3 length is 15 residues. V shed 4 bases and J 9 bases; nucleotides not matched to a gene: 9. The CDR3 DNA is TGTGCCAGCTCACAACCGGGACTAGCGCTTCGTGAGCAGTTCTTC. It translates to CASSQPGLALREQFF.

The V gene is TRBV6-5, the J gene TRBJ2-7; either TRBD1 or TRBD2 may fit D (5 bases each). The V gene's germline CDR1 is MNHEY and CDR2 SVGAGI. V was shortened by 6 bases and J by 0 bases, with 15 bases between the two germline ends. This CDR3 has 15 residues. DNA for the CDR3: TGTGCCAGCAGAAAGGGGACGCAGAGCTCCTACGAGCAGTACTTC. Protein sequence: CASRKGTQSSYEQYF.

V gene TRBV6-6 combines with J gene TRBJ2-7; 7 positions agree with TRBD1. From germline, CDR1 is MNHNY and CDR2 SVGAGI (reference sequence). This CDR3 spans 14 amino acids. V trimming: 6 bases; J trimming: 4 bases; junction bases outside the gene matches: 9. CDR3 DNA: TGTGCCAGCAGCTCTCCGGGACAGCATTACGAGCAGTACTTC. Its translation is CASSSPGQHYEQYF.

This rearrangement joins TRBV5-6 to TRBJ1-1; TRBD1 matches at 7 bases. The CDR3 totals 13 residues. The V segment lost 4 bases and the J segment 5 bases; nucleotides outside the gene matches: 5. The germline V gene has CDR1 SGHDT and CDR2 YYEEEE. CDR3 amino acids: CASSTQGGTEAFF. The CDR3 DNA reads TGTGCCAGCAGCACCCAGGGGGGTACTGAAGCTTTCTTT.

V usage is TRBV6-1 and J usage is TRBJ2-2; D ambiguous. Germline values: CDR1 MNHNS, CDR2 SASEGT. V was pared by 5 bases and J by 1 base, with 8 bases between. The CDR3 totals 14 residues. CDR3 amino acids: CASSSAGNTGELFF. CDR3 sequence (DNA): TGTGCCAGCAGTTCCGCCGGGAACACCGGGGAGCTGTTTTTT.

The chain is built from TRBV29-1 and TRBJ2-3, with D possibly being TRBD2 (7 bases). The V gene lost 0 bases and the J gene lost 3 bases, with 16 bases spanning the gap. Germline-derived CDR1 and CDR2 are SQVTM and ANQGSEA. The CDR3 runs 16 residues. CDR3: CSVEEGGREGTDTQYF. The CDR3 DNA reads TGCAGCGTTGAAGAAGGGGGGAGGGAGGGGACAGATACGCAGTATTTT.

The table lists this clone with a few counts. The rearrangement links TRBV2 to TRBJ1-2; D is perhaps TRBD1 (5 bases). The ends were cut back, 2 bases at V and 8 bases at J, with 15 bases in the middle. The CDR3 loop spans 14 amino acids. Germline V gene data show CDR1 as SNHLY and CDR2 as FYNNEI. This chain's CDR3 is CASSESGQNLGYTF. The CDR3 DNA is TGTGCCAGCAGTGAATCGGGGCAGAATTTGGGCTACACCTTC. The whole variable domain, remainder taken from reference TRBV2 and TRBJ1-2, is EPEVTQTPSHQVTQMGQEVILRCVPISNHLYFYWYRQILGQKVEFLVSFYNNEISEKSEIFDDQFSVERPDGSNFTLKIRSTKLEDSAMYFCASSESGQNLGYTFGSGTRLTVV.

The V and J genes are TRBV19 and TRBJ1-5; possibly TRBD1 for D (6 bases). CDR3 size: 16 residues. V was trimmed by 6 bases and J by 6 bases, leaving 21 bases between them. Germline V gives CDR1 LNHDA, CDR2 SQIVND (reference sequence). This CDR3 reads CASRPRQARGVQPQHF. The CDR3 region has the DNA TGTGCCAGTAGGCCCAGACAGGCCCGGGGGGTTCAGCCCCAGCATTTT.

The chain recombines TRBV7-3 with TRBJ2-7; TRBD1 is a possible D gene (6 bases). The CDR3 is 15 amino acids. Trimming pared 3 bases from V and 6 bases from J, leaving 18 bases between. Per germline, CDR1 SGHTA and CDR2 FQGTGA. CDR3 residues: CASSLSAGEGREQYF. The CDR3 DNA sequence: TGTGCCAGCAGCTTGTCCGCAGGGGAAGGTCGCGAGCAGTACTTC. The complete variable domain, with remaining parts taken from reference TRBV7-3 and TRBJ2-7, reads GAGVSQTPSNKVTEKGKYVELRCDPISGHTALYWYRQSLGQGPEFLIYFQGTGAADDSGLPNDRFFAVRPEGSVSTLKIQRTERGDSAVYLCASSLSAGEGREQYFGPGTRLTVT.

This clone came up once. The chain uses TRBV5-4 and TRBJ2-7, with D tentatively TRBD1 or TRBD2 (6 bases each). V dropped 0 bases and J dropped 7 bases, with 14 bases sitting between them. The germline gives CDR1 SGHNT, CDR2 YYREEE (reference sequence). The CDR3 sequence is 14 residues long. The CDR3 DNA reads TGTGCCAGCAGCTTGGCAGGAGGGGGAAGGGAGCAGTACTTC. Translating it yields CASSLAGGGREQYF.

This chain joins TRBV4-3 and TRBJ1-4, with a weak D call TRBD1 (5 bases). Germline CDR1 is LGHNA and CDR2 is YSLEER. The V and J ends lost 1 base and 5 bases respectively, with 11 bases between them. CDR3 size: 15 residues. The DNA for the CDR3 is TGCGCCAGCAGCCAAGTCGGGGAGGGGAATGAAAAACTGTTTTTT. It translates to CASSQVGEGNEKLFF.

The DNA of the CDR3 is TGTGCCAGCAGTTACCAGGGGGCGGGAACCGGGGAGCTGTTTTTT. It codes for CASSYQGAGTGELFF. V and J are TRBV6-5 and TRBJ2-2, with TRBD1 matching 8 bases. From germline, CDR1 is MNHEY and CDR2 SVGAGI. The CDR3 loop spans 15 amino acids. The V gene end was trimmed by 2 bases and the J gene end by 5 bases; junction bases not matched to a gene: 4.

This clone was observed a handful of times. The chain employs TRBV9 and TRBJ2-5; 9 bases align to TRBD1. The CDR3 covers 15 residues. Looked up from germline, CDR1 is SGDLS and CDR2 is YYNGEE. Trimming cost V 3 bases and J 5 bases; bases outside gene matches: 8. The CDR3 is CASSDPGQGPETQYF. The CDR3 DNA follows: TGTGCCAGCAGCGACCCGGGACAGGGTCCGGAGACCCAGTACTTC.

CDR3 DNA sequence: TGTGCCAGCAGGGCTAGCGGTAATGAGCAGTTCTTC. Translation: CASRASGNEQFF. The rearrangement links TRBV7-9 to TRBJ2-1, with 7 positions matching TRBD2. The CDR3 length is 12 residues. J gave up 7 bases and V 6 bases, and 3 bases lay outside the gene matches. From germline, CDR1 is SEHNR and CDR2 FQNEAQ (reference sequence).

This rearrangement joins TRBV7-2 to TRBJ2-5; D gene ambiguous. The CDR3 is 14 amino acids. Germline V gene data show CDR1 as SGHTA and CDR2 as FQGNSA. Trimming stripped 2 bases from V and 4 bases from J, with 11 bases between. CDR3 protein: CASSLSLVSETQYF. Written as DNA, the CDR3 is TGTGCCAGCAGCTTAAGTCTCGTCTCAGAGACCCAGTACTTC.

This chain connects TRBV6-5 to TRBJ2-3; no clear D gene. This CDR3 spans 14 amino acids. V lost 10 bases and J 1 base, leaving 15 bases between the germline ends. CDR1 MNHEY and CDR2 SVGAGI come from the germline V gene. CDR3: CATKVADRTDTQYF. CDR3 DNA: TGTGCCACGAAGGTGGCCGACCGCACAGATACGCAGTATTTT.

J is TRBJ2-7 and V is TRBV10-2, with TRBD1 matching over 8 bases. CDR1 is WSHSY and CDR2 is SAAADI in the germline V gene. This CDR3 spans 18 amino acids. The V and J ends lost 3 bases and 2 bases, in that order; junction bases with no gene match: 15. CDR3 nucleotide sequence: TGCGCCAGCAGTGATCCGGGACAGGTTCCCATCCTGGCCTACGAGCAGTACTTC. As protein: CASSDPGQVPILAYEQYF.